Below, 3 T cell receptor beta chains from the same sample are listed, as sequenced in a study of blood T cell repertoires in COVID-19. Sequenced by immunoSEQ multiplex PCR; TCRdb stores in-frame clones only, minus some. The profile covers some 350,000 clones, with around 86% appearing a single time and roughly 6.3% taken by the ten largest. Sequencing used peripheral blood. The receptors stem from a woman aged 45-65 years with COVID-19, enrolled during active disease.

The CDR3 region has the DNA TGCAGCGTTGGGAGCGGGGATCTCTACAATGAGCAGTTCTTC. It yields the protein CSVGSGDLYNEQFF. The J gene is TRBJ2-1, the V gene TRBV29-1; 7 bases align to TRBD2. J gave up 3 bases and V 4 bases, and 6 bases lay outside the gene matches. CDR1 and CDR2 from the germline V gene are SQVTM and ANQGSEA. The CDR3 is 14 residues long.

This chain connects TRBV5-1 to TRBJ2-5; 10 nucleotides match TRBD2. Trimming removed 4 bases from V and 4 bases from J; junction bases left unmatched: 7. CDR1 is SGHRS and CDR2 is YFSETQ in the germline V gene. The CDR3 runs 15 residues. Here the CDR3 DNA reads TGCGCCAGCAGCGAGACTAGCGGGCGTAGAGAGACCCAGTACTTC. Amino acid sequence: CASSETSGRRETQYF.

This chain uses TRBV30 with TRBJ2-7; TRBD1 aligns across 12 bases. Germline V gene data show CDR1 as GTSNPN and CDR2 as SVGIG (reference sequence). The CDR3 length is 15 residues. J was trimmed by 7 bases and V by 2 bases; bases with no gene match: 9. The CDR3: CAWSYPGQGAWEQYF. For the CDR3, the DNA is TGTGCCTGGAGTTATCCGGGACAGGGGGCTTGGGAGCAGTACTTC.